The TCR beta chain described here comes from a study of post-analysis software for immune sequencing data. Study-wide background: Relapsing-remitting, secondary progressive and progressive-relapsing multiple sclerosis were all included among the disease courses.

The V gene end was trimmed by 0 bases and the J gene end by 2 bases; junction bases not matched to a gene: 8. CDR1 LGHNA and CDR2 YNFKEQ come from the germline V gene. The CDR3 has 19 residues. Study-level results: Five or six TRBV segments, TRBV5-6, TRBV5-1 and TRBV20-1 among them, were found more frequent in patients than controls. Relative to controls, patients with multiple sclerosis showed significantly lower normalized Chao1 diversity. Samples made in the same batch grouped tightly together by F measure.

To note about this clonotype: Its antigen is unidentified.

Carried by the TCR beta cDNA libraries were unique molecular identifiers. T cells, roughly 0.85 to 10 million of them, yielded about 500,000 cDNA molecules. TCRdb re-called the PCR reads through MiXCR, storing one row per CDR3 protein. The sample carries around 770,000 distinct CDR3 sequences, roughly 50% recorded once. This sequence was found in a girl aged 10 to 17 with multiple sclerosis. Sample: blood. This sequence joins TRBV4-2 and TRBJ2-6, with TRBD2 identical over 9 bases. The CDR3 nucleotides are TGTGCCAGCAGCCAAGAGGGTAGCGGGAGTAGTACTGGGGCCAACGTCCTGACTTTC. Amino acids: CASSQEGSGSSTGANVLTF.